The rows below give T cell receptor beta chains drawn from one sample of a study of identical twins. One entry per CDR3 protein results from TCRdb running MiXCR on the 5' RACE reads. The sample yields 1.5 million to 2 million distinct CDR3 sequences, around 29% seen once. Sequencing used cord blood. The origin of the receptors is a newborn girl in good health. CDR3s include the opening cysteine and the closing phenylalanine or tryptophan. D genes are given only for firm matches. Clone size, where shown, is once, few, many, or a class for clones that have expanded.

TRBV10-3	TRBJ2-5	.	many	TGTGCCATCAGTGGAGTGGCGGGACTTGAGACCCAGTACTTC	CAISGVAGLETQYF
TRBV3-1	TRBJ2-1	TRBD2	.	TGTGCCAGCAGTTATCCCGGGACTAGCCCTAGGGATGAGCAGTTCTTC	CASSYPGTSPRDEQFF
TRBV3-1	TRBJ1-2	TRBD1	few	TGTGCCAGCAGCCAATATACAGGGGAGAGTGGCTACACCTTC	CASSQYTGESGYTF
TRBV10-3	TRBJ2-4	TRBD1	few	TGTGCCATCAGTGAGGGGGGACAGGGAGGAAACATTCAGTACTTC	CAISEGGQGGNIQYF
TRBV20-1	TRBJ2-2	.	.	TGCAGTGCTAGCCGGGACCTCGGGACCGGGGAGCTGTTTTTT	CSASRDLGTGELFF
TRBV5-6	TRBJ1-5	.	few	TGTGCCAGCAGCGTATACGGGGGAGAGCAGCCCCAGCATTTT	CASSVYGGEQPQHF
TRBV12-5	TRBJ2-3	.	once	TGTGCTAGTGGTGGAAGTCCCACAGATACGCAGTATTTT	CASGGSPTDTQYF
TRBV28	TRBJ1-2	.	few	TGTGCCAGCAGTCCCGAGGGACGCTATGGCTACACCTTC	CASSPEGRYGYTF
TRBV20-1	TRBJ2-3	.	.	TGCAGTGAGGGGCGGGGCACAGATACGCAGTATTTT	CSEGRGTDTQYF
TRBV5-1	TRBJ1-1	TRBD1	few	TGCGCCAGCAGCCATGGACAGGGGAGGGGCGACACTGAAGCTTTCTTT	CASSHGQGRGDTEAFF
TRBV4-2	TRBJ1-4	.	few	TGTGCCAGCAGCGCAGGGATTCTTGGTGAAAAACTGTTTTTT	CASSAGILGEKLFF
TRBV11-3	TRBJ2-7	TRBD2	once	TGTGCCAGCAGCTTAGGAGCGGGAGAGGTGGACGAGCAGTACTTC	CASSLGAGEVDEQYF
TRBV10-3	TRBJ2-7	.	many	TGTGCCATCAGTGAGTCGACAGACGAATCCTACGAGCAGTACTTC	CAISESTDESYEQYF
TRBV10-3	TRBJ1-2	.	few	TGTGCCATCAGTGAGTCTGATGGCTACACCTTC	CAISESDGYTF
TRBV5-5	TRBJ2-1	.	.	TGTGCCAGCAGCTCCCAGGGGGGCGGGAGGTATAATGGGCAGTTCTTC	CASSSQGGGRYNGQFF
TRBV9	TRBJ2-5	TRBD1	many	TGTGCCAGCAGCGGACAAACAGGGGTATTAGAGACCCAGTACTTC	CASSGQTGVLETQYF
TRBV10-3	TRBJ2-7	.	.	TGTGCCATCAGTGAGAGGACAGACTACAATGAGCAGTACTTC	CAISERTDYNEQYF
TRBV6-6	TRBJ2-7	TRBD2	few	TGTGCCAGCAGCGATACTAGCGGGAGGGCCAAGTACGAGCAGTACTTC	CASSDTSGRAKYEQYF
TRBV7-2	TRBJ1-1	.	once	TGTGCCAGCAGCTTAATTTACGGACCCCAGAACACTGAAGCCTTCTTT	CASSLIYGPQNTEAFF
TRBV2	TRBJ1-2	TRBD1	.	TGTGCCAGCAGCGTACAGGGACAGTCAGCGGGCTACACCTTC	CASSVQGQSAGYTF
TRBV12-3/TRBV12-4	TRBJ1-2	.	few	TGTGCCAGCAGTTTAAGGTGGGGGCGCTATGGCTACACCTTC	CASSLRWGRYGYTF
TRBV15	TRBJ1-4	.	once	TGTGCCACCAGCGTTAATGAAAAACTGTTTTTT	CATSVNEKLFF
TRBV5-1	TRBJ2-7	TRBD1	many	TGTGCCAGCAGCCGGGACAGGGGGACCTACGAGCAGTACTTC	CASSRDRGTYEQYF
TRBV5-1	TRBJ2-3	.	.	TGCGCCAGCAGACAGTACCGGGTGACAGATACGCAGTATTTT	CASRQYRVTDTQYF
TRBV6-6	TRBJ2-1	TRBD2	few	TGTGCCAGCAGTTACACGGGGGGGGCGGGAGCGAATAATGAGCAGTTCTTC	CASSYTGGAGANNEQFF
TRBV4-1	TRBJ2-1	.	.	TGCGCCAGCAGCCAAGAAGATCGATTCTTGGACTCCTCCTACAATGAGCAGTTCTTC	CASSQEDRFLDSSYNEQFF
TRBV28	TRBJ2-1	.	.	TGTGCCAGCAGTTTATACAGACAGGCTGCCTACAATGAGCAGTTCTTC	CASSLYRQAAYNEQFF
TRBV10-3	TRBJ1-2	.	.	TGTGCCATCAGTGCGGAAACCCTTACTAACTATGGCTACACCTTC	CAISAETLTNYGYTF